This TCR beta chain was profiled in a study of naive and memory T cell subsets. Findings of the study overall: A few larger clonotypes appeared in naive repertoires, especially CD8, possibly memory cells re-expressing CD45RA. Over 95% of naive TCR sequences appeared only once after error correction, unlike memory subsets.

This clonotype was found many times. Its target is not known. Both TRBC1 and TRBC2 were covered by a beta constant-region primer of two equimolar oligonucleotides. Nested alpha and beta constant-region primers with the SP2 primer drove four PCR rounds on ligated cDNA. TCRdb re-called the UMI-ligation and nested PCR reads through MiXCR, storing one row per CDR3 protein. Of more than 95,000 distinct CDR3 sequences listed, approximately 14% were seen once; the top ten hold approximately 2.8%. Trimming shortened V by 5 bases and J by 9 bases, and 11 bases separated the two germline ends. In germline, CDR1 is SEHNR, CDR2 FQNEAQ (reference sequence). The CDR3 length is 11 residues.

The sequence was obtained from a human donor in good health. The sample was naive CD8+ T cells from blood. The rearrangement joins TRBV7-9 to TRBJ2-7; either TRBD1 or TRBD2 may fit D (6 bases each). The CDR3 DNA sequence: TGTGCCAGCAGCCCGGGGGCGGGGCAGTACTTC. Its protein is CASSPGAGQYF.